This record covers a single T cell receptor beta chain. This sample is part of a study of blood T cell repertoires in COVID-19. Study-wide background: T cells, B-cell-depleted T cells, or PBMCs provided the cDNA or gDNA that served as material.

In the original workflow: Reference gene primer amplification gave estimated nucleated cell counts. Profiling relied on immunoSEQ multiplex PCR, and the TCRdb table lists in-frame clones only, not all of them. The V and J calls and clone size come from that table; D and trimming were worked out from the DNA. The sample carries around 390,000 clones, approximately 87% recorded once. The CDR3 length is 15 residues. The V gene lost 3 bases and the J gene lost 4 bases, with 10 bases spanning the gap. Germline assignment: CDR1 LNHDA and CDR2 SQIVND (reference sequence). The study recruited people aged roughly 18 to 95 years across roughly 25 US areas. In assigning cohorts, the study relied on participant-reported clinical history.

V gene TRBV19 combines with J gene TRBJ2-6, with TRBD1 as a possible D gene (6 bases). The receptor's source is a woman in her fifties or sixties who had recovered from COVID-19. The sample comprised PBMCs or T cells enriched from blood (not recorded which). The CDR3, as DNA: TGTGCCAGTAGTATCCAGGGGACCGGGGCCAACGTCCTGACTTTC. Its protein product is CASSIQGTGANVLTF.